This TCR beta chain was recorded in a study of blood T cell repertoires in COVID-19. Background on the study: Spain, Italy and the United States supplied samples that represented acute and convalescent COVID-19. In each case, the material was cDNA or gDNA derived from T cells, B-cell-depleted T cells, or PBMCs.

Trimming removed 5 bases at V and 4 bases at J, with 6 bases between. Germline V gene sequence: CDR1 DFQATT, CDR2 SNEGSKA (reference sequence). This CDR3 is 11 amino acids long. In the original processing: How many nucleated cells were present was estimated from reference gene primer amplification. The table came from immunoSEQ multiplex PCR; TCRdb's copy has only in-frame clones and leaves some out. That table gives V, J and clone size, and the DNA gave D and trimming. The sample lists tens of thousands of clones, 82% occurring once. Patients of the Seattle cohort, enrolled during active infection, were followed longitudinally.

The rearrangement joins TRBV20-1 to TRBJ1-5; maybe TRBD1 (6 bases). The sample comprised peripheral blood. The clonotype comes from a man older than 75 with COVID-19, enrolled during active disease. The CDR3 DNA reads TGCAGTGCTCAGGGGAATCAGCCCCAGCATTTT. This sequence encodes CSAQGNQPQHF.